These 14 T cell receptor beta chains originate from one sample sequenced in a study of blood T cell repertoires in COVID-19. Generated by immunoSEQ multiplex PCR, the TCRdb table keeps only in-frame clones and is missing some. Counted here are more than 60,000 clones, approximately 92% occurring once; the ten biggest clones make up less than 8.5%. The sample comprised peripheral blood. Every receptor here comes from a human donor in a cohort sampled during active COVID-19.

This clone was found once. The chain employs TRBV18 and TRBJ2-5; D remains unclear. Trimming left V 4 bases short and J 0 bases short, with 9 bases between. The CDR3 is 14 amino acids. In germline, CDR1 is KGHSH, CDR2 LQKENI. The CDR3 region has the DNA TGTGCCAGCTCACTTGACTCTTACCAAGAGACCCAGTACTTC. Translating it yields CASSLDSYQETQYF.

The V call is TRBV9, the J call TRBJ2-1; a possible D gene is TRBD2 (6 bases). Germline V gene lookup returns CDR1 SGDLS and CDR2 YYNGEE. With 4 bases removed from V and 6 bases from J, the gap between germline ends came to 14 bases. This CDR3 spans 14 amino acids. In DNA, the CDR3 is TGTGCCAGCAGCCTACGGACTATTTCCAATGAGCAGTTCTTC. This gives the protein CASSLRTISNEQFF.

The chain recombines TRBV2 with TRBJ2-3; a weak D match, TRBD2 (6 bases). Trimming pared 4 bases from V and 4 bases from J, leaving 12 bases between. CDR1 SNHLY and CDR2 FYNNEI come from the germline V gene. The CDR3 has 14 amino acids. CDR3 nucleotides: TGTGCCAGCAGTGTGAATCGGGGGTCAGATACGCAGTATTTT. Amino acid sequence: CASSVNRGSDTQYF. Drawing the rest from reference TRBV2 and TRBJ2-3, the complete variable domain is EPEVTQTPSHQVTQMGQEVILRCVPISNHLYFYWYRQILGQKVEFLVSFYNNEISEKSEIFDDQFSVERPDGSNFTLKIRSTKLEDSAMYFCASSVNRGSDTQYFGPGTRLTVL.

CDR3 nucleotide sequence: TGTGCCTGGCGTAGACAGGGCACCCAAGAGACCCAGTACTTC. Translated, it gives CAWRRQGTQETQYF. The rearrangement joins TRBV30 to TRBJ2-5; 7 nucleotides align to TRBD1. The CDR3 totals 14 residues. V gave up 5 bases and J gave up 1 base; unmatched junction bases: 7. Per germline, CDR1 GTSNPN and CDR2 SVGIG (reference sequence). Filled out from reference TRBV30 and TRBJ2-5, the complete variable domain reads SQTIHQWPATLVQPVGSPLSLECTVEGTSNPNLYWYRQAAGRGLQLLFYSVGIGQISSEVPQNLSASRPQDRQFILSSKKLLLSDSGFYLCAWRRQGTQETQYFGPGTRLLVL.

The chain joins TRBV29-1 to TRBJ2-1, with 7 bases lining up with TRBD1. Trimming at V came to 3 bases and at J to 2 bases, leaving 10 bases not matched to a gene. The V gene's germline CDR1 is SQVTM and CDR2 ANQGSEA. CDR3 length: 16 residues. CDR3 sequence: CSVDPARDSPYNEQFF. Written as DNA, the CDR3 is TGCAGCGTTGACCCTGCTAGGGACAGTCCCTACAATGAGCAGTTCTTC.

This clone was seen a single time. V is TRBV5-1 and J is TRBJ1-1; TRBD1 agrees at 7 bases. The V gene's germline CDR1 is SGHRS and CDR2 YFSETQ. Trimming cost V 4 bases and J 1 base; bases outside gene matches: 10. The CDR3 extends over 16 amino acids. The chain's CDR3 is CASSRTGDDANTEAFF. The DNA of the CDR3 is TGCGCCAGCAGCCGGACAGGTGATGATGCGAACACTGAAGCTTTCTTT.

V is TRBV6-1 and J is TRBJ1-2, with D possibly TRBD1 on 5 matching bases. Germline V gene sequence: CDR1 MNHNS, CDR2 SASEGT. The V end lost 0 bases, the J end lost 0 bases, and 8 bases lay between the germline ends. This CDR3 is built from 15 residues. CDR3 loop: CASSEAYRTNYGYTF. For the CDR3, the DNA is TGTGCCAGCAGTGAAGCCTACAGGACTAACTATGGCTACACCTTC.

The CDR3 protein is CASSPSGTGELFF. The CDR3 coding sequence is TGTGCCAGCTCACCCAGCGGCACCGGGGAGCTGTTTTTT. This chain links TRBV18 with TRBJ2-2; D is perhaps TRBD2 (5 bases). CDR3 size: 13 residues. From germline, CDR1 is KGHSH and CDR2 LQKENI. The ends were cut back, 3 bases at V and 4 bases at J, with 6 bases in the middle.

Points on this clone: In the same sample, other DNA sequences code for this CDR3. The V call is TRBV5-1, the J call TRBJ1-4, with 11 bases fitting TRBD1. The CDR3 extends over 15 amino acids. Trimming took 0 bases from V and 7 from J; bases not matched to a gene: 2. Germline V gives CDR1 SGHRS, CDR2 YFSETQ. Written as DNA, the CDR3 is TGCGCCAGCAGCTTGGCCGGGACAGGGGGTGAAAAACTGTTTTTT. Protein product: CASSLAGTGGEKLFF.

This rearrangement joins TRBV3-1 (or the pseudogene TRBV3-2) to TRBJ1-5; D remains ambiguous. The CDR3 length is 14 residues. The germline V gene has CDR1 LGHDT and CDR2 YNNKEL (reference sequence). The ends were cut back, 3 bases at V and 3 bases at J, with 9 bases in the middle. In DNA form, the CDR3 reads TGTGCCAGCAGCCAGCGCATCCTCAATCAGCCCCAGCATTTT. This codes for CASSQRILNQPQHF.

V usage is TRBV2 and J usage is TRBJ1-4; D is perhaps TRBD1 (6 bases). The CDR3 spans 15 residues. Trimming stripped 2 bases from V and 7 bases from J, with 14 bases between. Per the germline V gene, CDR1 is SNHLY and CDR2 is FYNNEI. CDR3: CASSESSGVGEKLFF. The CDR3 DNA sequence: TGTGCCAGCAGTGAATCGTCAGGGGTTGGTGAAAAACTGTTTTTT.

The V call is TRBV5-1, the J call TRBJ2-1, with a possible D match to TRBD1 (6 bases). The germline CDR1 and CDR2 sequences are SGHRS and YFSETQ. CDR3 length: 15 amino acids. V lost 0 bases, J lost 4 bases, and 11 bases lay in between. CDR3 coding DNA: TGCGCCAGCAGCTTGGGACGGGACATTTACAATGAGCAGTTCTTC. Translated, it gives CASSLGRDIYNEQFF.

This sequence joins TRBV27 and TRBJ1-6, with no clear D. Trimming took off 6 bases at V and 5 bases at J, with 14 bases between the two ends. The CDR3 totals 15 residues. Looked up from germline, CDR1 is MNHEY and CDR2 is SMNVEV (reference sequence). CDR3 sequence: CASRASTSNNSPLHF. DNA of the CDR3: TGTGCCAGCAGAGCTTCGACTTCGAATAATTCACCCCTCCACTTT.

This chain uses TRBV5-8 with TRBJ2-7; 7 positions agree with TRBD2. CDR3 length: 16 residues. After removal of 4 bases from V and 2 bases from J, the junction contained 12 bases not matched to a gene. Germline V gives CDR1 SGHTS, CDR2 YDEGEE. The CDR3 loop reads CASSPLLNAGAYEQYF. CDR3 DNA: TGTGCCAGCAGCCCCCTCTTAAATGCGGGGGCCTACGAGCAGTACTTC.